This TCR beta chain was found in a study of robustness of blood B and T cell sequencing (dated by TCRdb to about 2018). Regarding the research as a whole: The goal of the study was to figure out the amount of peripheral blood required to reliably characterize the TCRbeta and IgG repertoires of an individual. In each of the 9 to 10 independently drawn blood samples, TCRbeta and IgG repertoires were quantified. Two replicate TCRbeta cDNA libraries were prepared from one shared RNA pool from a single 10 ml draw, serving as technical replicates.

The investigation overall reported the following: One pair of TCRbeta libraries showed evidence of cross-contamination, likely from batch processing; the shared UMI-sequence pairs were removed. TCRbeta rarefaction curves did not fully plateau, suggesting under-sequencing or many low-abundance clonotypes. No improvement in the overlap of rare TCRbeta clonotypes was observed when tubes were pooled, implying that much larger blood volumes would be needed for rare TCRbeta clonotypes to be captured. Every single 10 ml sample contained the 1,000 most abundant TCRbeta clonotypes from the pooled draws. Because EDTA tubes had to be fractionated immediately, the use of EDTA tubes in multi-site collections was limited. Of the top 10,000 TCRbeta clonotypes in one technical replicate library, 85% to 95% were also found in the other technical replicate library. When 3 or 4 tubes (about 29-40 ml blood) were combined, saturation was approached in coverage of the top 10,000 TCRbeta clonotypes.

mRNA, which captures expressed receptors, was used instead of genomic DNA for quantification of TCRbeta repertoires. Without any cell sorting, leukocytes from the buffy coat were collected into Trizol, and RNA was extracted using the Direct-zol RNA MiniPrep Plus kit. To separate plasma, buffy coat and red blood cells, the EDTA blood tubes were centrifuged right away at 4 degrees C. This clonotype was picked up a small number of times. Its cognate antigen has yet to be identified. No base-level quality is on record; no much larger clone is a single base apart. Library generation was performed with PCR. TCRdb shows the sequencer as Illumina MiSeq. SMARTScribe reverse transcriptase and a 5' template-switch oligo, by which a universal priming site was added, were used for cDNA synthesis. A 12-nucleotide random unique molecular identifier (UMI) was carried by the template-switch oligo, and each cDNA molecule was tagged with this UMI. Chain-specific reverse primers targeted TCRbeta transcripts during reverse transcription. Residual template-switch adapters were removed by uracil DNA glycosylase treatment, and cDNA was purified using a Qiagen MinElute kit. For the first PCR, roughly 20 cycles were run with KAPA HiFi HotStart ReadyMix and step-out primers, split across four 50 ul reactions. Before further amplification, first-round PCR products were gel-purified. Illumina Nextera adapters were attached in a second approximately 8-cycle PCR, after which libraries were purified and pooled. A 50-nucleotide 5' read captured the UMI barcode for each TCRbeta molecule. On the authors' methods: Reads were grouped by UMI into consensus reads using the MIGEC toolkit. PEAR was used to merge forward and reverse consensus reads into final reads. A custom decontamination script removed identical UMI-sequence pairs shared across libraries, treating them as cross-sample contamination. MIGMAP, a wrapper around IgBLAST, was used for V(D)J assignment and CDR3 extraction. TCR clonotypes were defined by identical V gene, J gene and CDR3 amino acid sequence; CDR1 and CDR2 were not sequenced. TCRdb reprocessing: public reads trimmed at Q25 with fastp, clones called with MiXCR, in-frame beta chains kept. A single entry per CDR3 protein holds the most common genes and DNA from its merged rows. The V and J calls follow TCRdb's processing rather than the paper's. The sample contains 3,500 to 5,000 distinct CDR3 sequences, less than 65% of them found a single time. In total, the top ten clones hold over 20% of the sample.

The CDR3 holds 15 amino acids from the cysteine to the phenylalanine. The read is trimmed to its CDR3 DNA, 45 bases read in frame from base 1. V loses 4 bases, J loses 0 bases, and the germline ends lie 6 bases apart. In the germline V gene, CDR1 corresponds to KGHDR and CDR2 to SFDVKD. The receptor comes from a human donor in good health. The specimen was peripheral blood. The rearranged segments are TRBV24-1 and TRBJ2-6, with the D gene uncertain. CDR3 region: CATSDPPSGANVLTF. In nucleotide form, the sequence is TGTGCCACCAGTGACCCTCCCTCTGGGGCCAACGTCCTGACTTTC.